This T cell receptor (beta chain) was obtained from a study of blood T cell repertoires in COVID-19. In the study overall: PBMCs, B-cell-depleted T cells, or T cells were the source of the cDNA or gDNA that made up the material.

Libraries were prepared by immunoSEQ multiplex PCR; TCRdb keeps only in-frame clonotypes and omits some of them. The repertoire includes around 260,000 clones, over 75% of them detected once, and 1% to 1.3% sits in the top ten. The cohort comprised adults aged roughly 18 to 95 years residing in about two dozen US areas. Membership in each cohort depended on participant-reported clinical history. Donors of Cohort 3 who recovered were those that had two negative PCRs, clearance, or symptom resolution. Source material: PBMCs or T cells enriched from blood (not recorded which). The sequence came from a young woman who had recovered from COVID-19.

The CDR3 sequence: CASSRTRRETQYF. The CDR3 bases are TGTGCCAGCAGTCGAACTAGACGGGAGACCCAGTACTTC. The rearrangement links TRBV7-8 to TRBJ2-5; D perhaps matches TRBD2 (5 bases). The V and J ends lost 6 bases and 5 bases respectively, with 13 bases between them. This CDR3 is 13 amino acids long. Germline CDR1 and CDR2: SGHVS and FQNEAQ.